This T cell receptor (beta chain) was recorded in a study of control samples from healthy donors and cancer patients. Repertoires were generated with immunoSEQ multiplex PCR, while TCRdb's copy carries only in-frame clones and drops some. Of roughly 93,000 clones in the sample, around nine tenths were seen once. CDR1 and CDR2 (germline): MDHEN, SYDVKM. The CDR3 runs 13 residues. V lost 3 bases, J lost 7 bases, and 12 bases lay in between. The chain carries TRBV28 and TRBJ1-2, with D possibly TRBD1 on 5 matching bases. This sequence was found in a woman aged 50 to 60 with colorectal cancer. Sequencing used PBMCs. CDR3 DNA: TGTGCCAGCAGTTTGGTACAGGAACTTGGCTACACCTTC. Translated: CASSLVQELGYTF.